This TCR beta chain was sequenced in a study of T cell responses to AZD1222 COVID-19 vaccine. The V end lost 3 bases, the J end lost 0 bases, and 5 bases lay between the germline ends. The CDR3 extends over 13 amino acids. Germline lookup yields CDR1 MNHEY and CDR2 SMNVEV (reference sequence). Study-level results: The donor cohort was predominantly white British with a female majority, and clonal diversity may have been underestimated. Unmutated variant regions are reportedly the target of nearly half of TCRs that are spike-specific.

Generated by immunoSEQ multiplex PCR, the TCRdb table keeps only in-frame clones and is missing some. The table has fewer than 200,000 clones, 80% to 95% seen once. A word on this clone: The antigen remains unidentified.

V and J are TRBV27 and TRBJ1-1; no definite D call. This TCR came from an adult in good health. The specimen was peripheral blood, collected on day 0 of AZD1222 vaccination. The CDR3 region is CASSFALNTEAFF. CDR3 DNA sequence: TGTGCCAGCAGTTTCGCCCTGAACACTGAAGCTTTCTTT.